Described below is a single T cell receptor beta chain sequence and its context. The data were obtained in a study of blood T cell repertoires in COVID-19. Across the whole study: Some COVID-19 samples were acute and others convalescent; all came from the United States, Italy and Spain. Sources were T cells, B-cell-depleted T cells, or PBMCs; the material itself was cDNA or gDNA.

Authors' analysis steps: Reference gene primer amplification gave estimated nucleated cell counts. The protocol was immunoSEQ multiplex PCR, while the TCRdb copy is restricted to in-frame clones and leaves out a portion. That table is the source of V, J and clone size, and D and trimming were worked out from the DNA. The table records 95,000 to 100,000 clones, about 92% of them present only once. V lost 2 bases, J lost 2 bases, and 10 bases lay in between. The CDR3 is made up of 15 amino acids. Germline-derived CDR1 and CDR2 are SGHRS and YFSETQ. This clonotype originated in a man aged 50-60 years with active COVID-19. The V and J genes are TRBV5-1 and TRBJ2-2; weak D call: TRBD2 (6 bases). Sequencing was done on a sample of peripheral blood. CDR3 region: CASSFISGNTGELFF. The DNA of the CDR3 is TGCGCCAGCAGCTTTATTAGCGGCAACACCGGGGAGCTGTTTTTT.